The source of this T cell receptor beta chain is a study of memory CD4+ T cells and cytomegalovirus serostatus. The sort gate was single viable CD3+CD4+CD8-CD45RO+ cells for memory CD4+ T cells. Produced via immunoSEQ multiplex PCR; TCRdb's table is partial and in-frame only. The sample includes 50,000 to 75,000 clones, 82% seen only once; the top ten take about 0.95%. The CDR3 covers 16 residues. Germline CDR1 is MNHEY and CDR2 is SVGAGI. V shed 4 bases and J 4 bases; nucleotides not matched to a gene: 8. The source is an adult in good health and CMV-seronegative. The sequencing input was memory CD4+ T cells from blood. This rearrangement joins TRBV6-5 to TRBJ2-1; TRBD1 matches at 9 bases. Here the CDR3 reads CASSWDRVDFYNEQFF. In DNA form, the CDR3 reads TGTGCCAGCAGTTGGGACAGGGTCGATTTTTACAATGAGCAGTTCTTC.